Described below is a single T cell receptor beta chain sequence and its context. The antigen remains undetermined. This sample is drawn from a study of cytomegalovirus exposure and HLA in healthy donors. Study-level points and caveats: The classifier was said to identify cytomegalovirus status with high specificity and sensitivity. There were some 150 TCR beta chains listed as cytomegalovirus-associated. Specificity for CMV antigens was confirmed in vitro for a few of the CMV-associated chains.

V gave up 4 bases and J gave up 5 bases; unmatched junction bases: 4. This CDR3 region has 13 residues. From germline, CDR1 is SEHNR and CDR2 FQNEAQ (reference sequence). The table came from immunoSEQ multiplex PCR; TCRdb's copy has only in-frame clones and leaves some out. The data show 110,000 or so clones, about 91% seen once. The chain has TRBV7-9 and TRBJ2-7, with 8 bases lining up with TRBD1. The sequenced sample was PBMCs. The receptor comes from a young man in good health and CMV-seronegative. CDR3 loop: CASSSDRAHEQYF. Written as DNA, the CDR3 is TGTGCCAGCAGCTCGGACAGGGCCCACGAGCAGTACTTC.